This T cell receptor beta chain was sequenced during a study of blood T cell repertoires in COVID-19. Looking at the study overall: Both acute and convalescent COVID-19 samples were obtained from the United States, Italy and Spain. The cDNA or gDNA used as material had been derived from T cells, B-cell-depleted T cells, or PBMCs.

Repertoires were generated with immunoSEQ multiplex PCR, while TCRdb's copy carries only in-frame clones and drops some. The sample lists 450,000 to 500,000 clones, 70% to 90% occurring once. Sequenced sample: peripheral blood. The TCR originated in a human donor in a cohort sampled during active COVID-19.

The CDR3 loop reads CASGLVWWGPEARAFF. The CDR3 nucleotides read TGTGCTAGTGGTTTAGTCTGGTGGGGGCCTGAAGCGAGAGCTTTCTTT. The chain recombines TRBV12-5 with TRBJ1-1; a possible D gene is TRBD1 (6 bases). V was trimmed by 3 bases and J by 10 bases, leaving 24 bases between them. CDR1 and CDR2 from the germline V gene are LGHNT and FRNRAP. This CDR3 contains 16 residues.